These 19 T cell receptor beta chains were all obtained from the same sample, sequenced in a study of blood T cell repertoires in COVID-19. TCRdb's copy holds only in-frame clones and misses some; the assay was immunoSEQ multiplex PCR. Of around 130,000 clones in the sample, around 82% were seen once. Input material: peripheral blood. Every receptor here comes from a human donor in a cohort sampled during active COVID-19.

The J gene is TRBJ2-2, the V gene TRBV9; 9 positions agree with TRBD1. The CDR3 extends over 16 amino acids. Germline lookup yields CDR1 SGDLS and CDR2 YYNGEE. The V segment lost 4 bases and the J segment 1 base; nucleotides outside the gene matches: 5. As DNA, the CDR3 is TGTGCCAGCAGCATCCGGGACAGGGTGAACACCGGGGAGCTGTTTTTT. Protein: CASSIRDRVNTGELFF.

This clone was seen a single time. This chain links TRBV12-3 or TRBV12-4 with TRBJ1-1, with TRBD1 as a possible D gene (6 bases). V shed 7 bases and J shed 6 bases, with 15 bases lying between them. The CDR3 is 13 amino acids. CDR3 DNA sequence: TGTGCCAGCAACCACGGGACAATTGCTGAAGCTTTCTTT. Translated: CASNHGTIAEAFF.

The rearrangement links TRBV6-2 or TRBV6-3 to TRBJ2-4, with D tentatively TRBD2 (5 bases). Trimming took off 6 bases at V and 0 bases at J, with 9 bases between the two ends. This CDR3 is built from 14 residues. Germline-derived CDR1 and CDR2 are MNHEY and SVGEGT. The CDR3 loop reads CASSRTLAKNIQYF. The CDR3 bases are TGTGCCAGCAGCAGGACTTTAGCCAAAAACATTCAGTACTTC.

The V gene is TRBV9, the J gene TRBJ2-7; tentatively, D is TRBD1 (6 bases). The CDR3 runs to 14 residues. Looked up from germline, CDR1 is SGDLS and CDR2 is YYNGEE. V was shortened by 0 bases and J by 2 bases, with 9 bases between the two germline ends. CDR3 bases: TGTGCCAGCAGCGTAGATGGACAGACCTACGAGCAGTACTTC. Protein product: CASSVDGQTYEQYF.

This clone was seen only once. This chain uses TRBV3-1 (or the pseudogene TRBV3-2) with TRBJ1-1; D gene uncertain. In germline, CDR1 is LGHDT, CDR2 YNNKEL (reference sequence). The CDR3 length is 13 residues. V dropped 4 bases and J dropped 1 base, with 7 bases sitting between them. CDR3 loop: CASSLTENTEAFF. CDR3 nucleotides: TGTGCCAGCAGCCTTACAGAGAACACTGAAGCTTTCTTT.

CDR3 coding DNA: TGCGCCAGCAGCCACTTGGGAGGTTGGGACACTGAAGCTTTCTTT. Protein sequence: CASSHLGGWDTEAFF. This sequence joins TRBV4-1 and TRBJ1-1; no clear D gene. Looked up from germline, CDR1 is MGHRA and CDR2 is YSYEKL. This CDR3 is 15 amino acids long. With 3 bases removed from V and 3 bases from J, the gap between germline ends came to 14 bases.

This rearrangement joins TRBV5-5 to TRBJ2-7, with D possibly TRBD2 on 6 matching bases. Per germline, CDR1 SGHKS and CDR2 YYEKEE (reference sequence). Trimming shortened V by 4 bases and J by 0 bases, and 20 bases separated the two germline ends. The CDR3 extends over 17 amino acids. CDR3 nucleotide sequence: TGTGCCAGCAGCGCCCCCCGGTGGCAGACTAGCTCCTACGAGCAGTACTTC. Its translation: CASSAPRWQTSSYEQYF.

This clone occurred many times. The CDR3 sequence: CASSFNRDSEKLFF. CDR3 DNA: TGTGCCAGCAGTTTCAACCGGGACAGTGAAAAACTGTTTTTT. This sequence joins TRBV28 and TRBJ1-4; 7 nucleotides line up with TRBD1. Germline V CDR1 and CDR2: MDHEN, SYDVKM. This CDR3 region has 14 residues. J lost 7 bases, V lost 3 bases, and 5 bases had no gene match.

The chain links TRBV5-1 to TRBJ2-1, with 8 bases aligning to TRBD1. V shed 4 bases, J shed 9 bases, and the junction held 9 bases outside the gene matches. The CDR3 runs to 14 residues. Germline values: CDR1 SGHRS, CDR2 YFSETQ. The CDR3 DNA follows: TGCGCCAGCAGCGGAGGGACAGGAGGAGGTGAGCAGTTCTTC. Translated: CASSGGTGGGEQFF.

The chain has TRBV5-1 and TRBJ2-1; TRBD1 is a possible D gene (6 bases). The CDR3 spans 15 residues. V was trimmed by 0 bases and J by 6 bases, leaving 13 bases between them. Germline lookup yields CDR1 SGHRS and CDR2 YFSETQ. CDR3: CASSLAMGASNEQFF. CDR3 coding DNA: TGCGCCAGCAGCTTGGCCATGGGGGCCTCCAATGAGCAGTTCTTC.

The chain recombines TRBV3-1 (or the pseudogene TRBV3-2) with TRBJ2-3; no firm D call. V lost 4 bases and J lost 5, with 19 bases in between. This CDR3 spans 16 amino acids. Per the germline V gene, CDR1 is LGHDT and CDR2 is YNNKEL (reference sequence). The CDR3: CASSRSSRPGIDTQYF. CDR3 DNA sequence: TGTGCCAGCAGCCGTAGCTCCCGACCTGGCATAGATACGCAGTATTTT.

This chain joins TRBV7-2 and TRBJ2-7, with 8 bases that match TRBD2. The CDR3 runs 12 residues. V dropped 5 bases and J dropped 3; count of bases not matched to a gene: 0. The germline V gene encodes CDR1 SGHTA and CDR2 FQGNSA. The CDR3 is CASSRGGYEQYF. The CDR3 DNA follows: TGTGCCAGCAGCCGGGGGGGCTACGAGCAGTACTTC.

The chain joins TRBV2 to TRBJ2-2; 9 bases are a match to TRBD2. V dropped 5 bases and J dropped 5; count of bases not matched to a gene: 9. CDR3 length equals 16 residues. The germline V gene encodes CDR1 SNHLY and CDR2 FYNNEI. CDR3 amino acids: CASSPASGVPTGELFF. In DNA, the CDR3 is TGTGCCAGCAGTCCCGCTAGCGGGGTACCTACCGGGGAGCTGTTTTTT.

The CDR3 sequence is CASSMGRQSGGGYTF. CDR3 coding DNA: TGTGCCAGTAGTATGGGGCGGCAGTCGGGAGGTGGCTACACCTTC. This chain joins TRBV19 and TRBJ1-2, with a weak D call TRBD1 (5 bases). CDR3 size: 15 residues. The V gene lost 3 bases and the J gene lost 7 bases, with 18 bases spanning the gap. Germline assignment: CDR1 LNHDA and CDR2 SQIVND (reference sequence).

This rearrangement joins TRBV4-1 to TRBJ2-3; TRBD2 agrees at 7 bases. The CDR3 has 16 amino acids. CDR1 is MGHRA and CDR2 is YSYEKL in the germline V gene. With 4 bases clipped from V and 1 base from J, the junction kept 8 bases outside the gene matches. The CDR3 sequence: CASSPTRDYGTDTQYF. In nucleotides, the CDR3 is TGCGCCAGCAGCCCGACCCGGGACTACGGCACAGATACGCAGTATTTT.

This chain connects TRBV28 to TRBJ1-4; D remains unclear. The CDR3 covers 13 residues. Trimming pared 3 bases from V and 8 bases from J, leaving 10 bases between. Germline lookup yields CDR1 MDHEN and CDR2 SYDVKM. The CDR3 loop is CASSLIKREKLFF. The CDR3 DNA sequence: TGTGCCAGCAGTTTGATAAAGAGGGAAAAACTGTTTTTT.

The rearrangement links TRBV28 to TRBJ1-2, with TRBD1 as a possible D gene (6 bases). Per germline, CDR1 MDHEN and CDR2 SYDVKM. V lost 3 bases and J 3 bases, leaving 11 bases between the germline ends. There are 14 residues in the CDR3. The CDR3 sequence: CASSLRGFYYGYTF. The CDR3, as DNA: TGTGCCAGCAGTTTGAGGGGGTTTTACTATGGCTACACCTTC.

The chain is built from TRBV5-4 and TRBJ2-7; no firm D call. The CDR3 has 14 amino acids. Germline-derived CDR1 and CDR2 are SGHNT and YYREEE (reference sequence). V shed 0 bases and J shed 3 bases, with 10 bases lying between them. This CDR3 reads CASSLGPPSYEQYF. The CDR3 DNA follows: TGTGCCAGCAGCTTGGGCCCCCCTAGCTACGAGCAGTACTTC.

The chain is built from TRBV5-1 and TRBJ1-4; tentative D call: TRBD1 (6 bases). Germline CDR1 reads SGHRS; CDR2 reads YFSETQ. Trimming cost V 2 bases and J 2 bases, with 16 bases left between them. The CDR3 is made up of 17 amino acids. The CDR3 DNA reads as TGCGCCAGCAGCTTTTACCAGGGGACCGGTACTAATGAAAAACTGTTTTTT. Amino acids: CASSFYQGTGTNEKLFF.